This T cell receptor (beta chain) was recovered during a study of T-cell memory formation after mild COVID-19. Study-level information: Most TCR clusters belonged to a single donor.

This clonotype occurred a few times. A junction boundary mismatches the germline segment, possibly from a read error. Germline V gene sequence: CDR1 MNHEY, CDR2 SMNVEV (reference sequence). The CDR3 length is 14 residues. Constant-segment-primed 5'RACE gave TCR alpha and TCR beta cDNA libraries with sample barcodes and UMIs. MiXCR, applied by TCRdb to the 5' RACE reads, yields one record per CDR3 protein. Of 50,000 or so distinct CDR3 sequences listed, 27% were seen once; the top ten hold around 45%. The sample taken for sequencing was PBMCs or a T cell subset sorted from them (not recorded which). This chain links TRBV27 with TRBJ2-7; TRBD1 might be the D (6 bases). The clonotype comes from a young man who had mild COVID-19 (a few samples of this study predate the infection). Cell type and time point are not known. The CDR3 sequence is CASSFSGTPYERYF. CDR3 DNA sequence: TGTGCCAGCAGTTTTTCCGGGACACCATACGAGCGGTACTTC.